Following are 32 T cell receptor beta chains from one sample sequenced in a study of technical replicates of blood from several donors. The table came from immunoSEQ multiplex PCR; TCRdb's copy has only in-frame clones and leaves some out. The top ten clones hold about 0.22% of a sample with almost 90,000 clones, roughly 94% of them seen once. Sequenced input: T cells isolated from PBMCs. These receptors all stem from a human donor in good health.

The rearrangement joins TRBV11-3 to TRBJ2-3; 10 bases line up with TRBD2. The length of the CDR3 is 14 residues. Germline CDR1 reads SGHNT; CDR2 reads YENEEA. Trimming cost V 5 bases and J 6 bases; bases outside gene matches: 5. The CDR3 bases are TGTGCCAGCAGCATAGCGGGAGGTGCCGATACGCAGTATTTT. Residues: CASSIAGGADTQYF.

V is TRBV5-4 and J is TRBJ1-6, with 7 positions matching TRBD1. Trimming took 5 bases from V and 7 from J; bases not matched to a gene: 6. CDR3 length: 14 residues. Per the germline V gene, CDR1 is SGHNT and CDR2 is YYREEE (reference sequence). The CDR3 sequence: CASSRDRNNSPLHF. CDR3 in DNA: TGTGCCAGCAGTAGGGACAGAAACAATTCACCCCTCCACTTT.

The V and J genes are TRBV6-1 and TRBJ1-6; D unresolved. The ends were cut back, 4 bases at V and 6 bases at J, with 13 bases in the middle. The CDR3 sequence is 15 residues long. Germline V lookup: CDR1 MNHNS, CDR2 SASEGT. CDR3 protein: CASSGGISGNSPLHF. DNA of the CDR3: TGTGCCAGCAGTGGAGGGATTTCGGGTAATTCACCCCTCCACTTT.

V and J are TRBV21-1 and TRBJ2-1; the table assigns TRBD2, which was not confirmed against the DNA. TRBV21-1 is a pseudogene locus. The CDR3 loop spans 18 amino acids. The chain's CDR3 is CASSTEGLAGARGNEQFF. The CDR3 nucleotides read TGTGCCAGCAGCACTGAGGGACTAGCGGGAGCCCGAGGCAATGAGCAGTTCTTC.

The chain employs TRBV29-1 and TRBJ2-1; 10 nucleotides agree with TRBD1. Germline loops: CDR1 SQVTM, CDR2 ANQGSEA. This CDR3 spans 11 amino acids. After removal of 7 bases from V and 6 bases from J, the junction contained 0 bases not matched to a gene. The CDR3 here is CSGTGGNEQFF. The CDR3 coding sequence is TGCAGCGGGACAGGGGGCAATGAGCAGTTCTTC.

The rearrangement joins TRBV10-3 to TRBJ2-1; D is possibly TRBD1 (5 bases). V lost 8 bases and J 2 bases, leaving 10 bases between the germline ends. CDR1 is ENHRY and CDR2 is SYGVKD in the germline V gene. The CDR3 loop spans 13 amino acids. Written as DNA, the CDR3 is TGTGCCATCGCGGACAATCCCTACAATGAGCAGTTCTTC. This gives the protein CAIADNPYNEQFF.

V gene TRBV29-1 combines with J gene TRBJ2-4; D is unclear. The germline CDR1 and CDR2 sequences are SQVTM and ANQGSEA. The CDR3 runs to 13 residues. V was cut by 4 bases and J by 0 bases, with 7 bases left in between. In DNA, the CDR3 is TGCAGCGTTGTATCCTTAGCCAAAAACATTCAGTACTTC. This codes for CSVVSLAKNIQYF.

This chain uses TRBV9 with TRBJ1-2, with D hard to call. CDR3 size: 12 residues. Trimming shortened V by 0 bases and J by 6 bases, and 6 bases separated the two germline ends. Germline V gene lookup returns CDR1 SGDLS and CDR2 YYNGEE. The CDR3 spells CASSVGRDGYTF. DNA of the CDR3: TGTGCCAGCAGCGTAGGGAGAGATGGCTACACCTTC.

The chain couples TRBV10-3 to TRBJ2-7; maybe TRBD2 (5 bases). With 6 bases removed from V and 6 bases from J, the gap between germline ends came to 12 bases. The CDR3 spans 12 residues. CDR1 is ENHRY and CDR2 is SYGVKD in the germline V gene. The CDR3 spells CAISPASGEQYF. In DNA, the CDR3 is TGTGCCATCAGCCCAGCAAGCGGCGAGCAGTACTTC.

The chain has TRBV28 and TRBJ1-2, with 10 bases fitting TRBD1. This CDR3 is built from 16 residues. CDR1 and CDR2 (germline): MDHEN, SYDVKM. The junction had 7 bases not matched to a gene; V was cut back by 2 bases and J by 4 bases. The CDR3 DNA sequence: TGTGCCAGCAGTTTAGAGGACAGGGGGACCCTCTATGGCTACACCTTC. It yields the protein CASSLEDRGTLYGYTF.

The CDR3 nucleotides are TGTGCCAGCAGCAAAGTCGGACAGGGGGGAACCGGGGAGCTGTTTTTT. As protein: CASSKVGQGGTGELFF. V gene TRBV7-8 combines with J gene TRBJ2-2, with 10 positions matching TRBD1. The CDR3 spans 16 residues. The germline V gene has CDR1 SGHVS and CDR2 FQNEAQ. Germline trimming cut 5 bases from V and 5 bases from J; bases unmatched to any gene: 8.

The CDR3 sequence is CASSPSNEQFF. Here the CDR3 DNA reads TGCGCCAGCAGCCCCAGCAATGAGCAGTTCTTC. This chain connects TRBV5-1 to TRBJ2-1; D remains ambiguous. The CDR3 has 11 amino acids. V shed 4 bases and J shed 6 bases, with 5 bases lying between them. Germline V CDR1 and CDR2: SGHRS, YFSETQ.

The chain recombines TRBV14 with TRBJ2-5; 10 nucleotides align to TRBD1. Looked up from germline, CDR1 is SGHDN and CDR2 is FVKESK. Trimming at V came to 3 bases and at J to 2 bases, leaving 9 bases not matched to a gene. CDR3 length: 17 residues. CDR3 nucleotide sequence: TGTGCCAGCAGCCAGGGACAGGGGATCAGGACTCAAGAGACCCAGTACTTC. Its protein product is CASSQGQGIRTQETQYF.

The chain links TRBV6-5 to TRBJ1-1, with D unresolved. Germline V gives CDR1 MNHEY, CDR2 SVGAGI. The length of the CDR3 is 11 residues. V lost 3 bases and J 6 bases, leaving 5 bases between the germline ends. The CDR3 DNA sequence: TGTGCCAGCAGTTATTCCTCTGAAGCTTTCTTT. It is translated as CASSYSSEAFF.

The V call is TRBV5-1, the J call TRBJ2-3; 7 nucleotides line up with TRBD2. The CDR3 totals 14 residues. The germline CDR1 and CDR2 sequences are SGHRS and YFSETQ. V was clipped by 1 base and J by 4 bases; unmatched bases: 3. DNA for the CDR3: TGCGCCAGCAGCTTGTTGGGAGGGGCAGATACGCAGTATTTT. Translating gives CASSLLGGADTQYF.

Concerning this clone: The junction and the germline gene differ at one end; a read error may be behind it. The V gene is TRBV5-6, the J gene TRBJ1-5; D is uncertain. CDR1 is SGHDT and CDR2 is YYEEEE in the germline V gene. The CDR3 length is 14 residues. CDR3 sequence: CASSRGGVNQSQHF. The CDR3 DNA is TGTGCCAGCAGCCGAGGCGGGGTCAATCAGTCCCAGCATTTT. The variable domain in full, with the rest retrieved from reference TRBV5-6 and TRBJ1-5, is DAGVTQSPTHLIKTRGQQVTLRCSPKSGHDTVSWYQQALGQGPQFIFQYYEEEERQRGNFPDRFSGHQFPNYSSELNVNALLLGDSALYLCASSRGGVNQSQHFGDGTRLSIL.

This clone occurred once. The chain couples TRBV13 to TRBJ2-7; TRBD2 matches at 7 bases. The CDR3 is 15 amino acids. The V and J ends lost 0 bases and 3 bases, in that order; junction bases with no gene match: 5. Per the germline V gene, CDR1 is PRHDT and CDR2 is FYEKMQ (reference sequence). CDR3 sequence: CASSLGYSGDYEQYF. CDR3 coding DNA: TGTGCCAGCAGCTTAGGCTACAGCGGGGACTACGAGCAGTACTTC.

The sample holds one count of this clone. This chain uses TRBV5-5 with TRBJ1-3, with D perhaps TRBD1 (5 bases). Germline CDR1 is SGHKS and CDR2 is YYEKEE (reference sequence). This CDR3 is built from 15 residues. V was trimmed by 4 bases and J by 0 bases, leaving 11 bases between them. CDR3 loop: CASSPDIGSGNTIYF. CDR3 in DNA: TGTGCCAGCAGCCCGGACATCGGCTCTGGAAACACCATATATTTT.

This clone was detected once. This chain connects TRBV9 to TRBJ1-2; no clear D gene. Germline CDR1 is SGDLS and CDR2 is YYNGEE. Trimming stripped 3 bases from V and 8 bases from J, with 20 bases between. The CDR3 spans 15 residues. CDR3 in amino acids: CASSGSGWPNGGYTF. For the CDR3, the DNA is TGTGCCAGCAGCGGGTCCGGTTGGCCGAACGGGGGCTACACCTTC.

The chain employs TRBV2 and TRBJ2-3; possibly TRBD2 for D (5 bases). Germline lookup yields CDR1 SNHLY and CDR2 FYNNEI. The V and J ends lost 6 bases and 2 bases respectively, with 18 bases between them. The CDR3 spans 16 residues. CDR3 sequence (DNA): TGTGCCAGCAGCCTGGGAGCCTACCGGGCCACAGATACGCAGTATTTT. Its translation is CASSLGAYRATDTQYF.

This clone was seen only once. This rearrangement joins TRBV9 to TRBJ2-5; TRBD2 agrees at 8 bases. The CDR3 has 18 amino acids. From germline, CDR1 is SGDLS and CDR2 YYNGEE. Germline trimming cut 0 bases from V and 5 bases from J; bases unmatched to any gene: 15. The CDR3 loop is CASSVGDVGTSDMETQYF. CDR3 sequence (DNA): TGTGCCAGCAGCGTAGGGGATGTCGGGACTAGTGATATGGAGACCCAGTACTTC. The full variable domain, with the rest looked up from reference TRBV9 and TRBJ2-5, is DSGVTQTPKHLITATGQRVTLRCSPRSGDLSVYWYQQSLDQGLQFLIQYYNGEERAKGNILERFSAQQFPDLHSELNLSSLELGDSALYFCASSVGDVGTSDMETQYFGPGTRLLVL.

This chain uses TRBV11-2 with TRBJ2-1, with 14 bases aligning to TRBD2. Unmatched junction bases numbered 14, after V lost 4 bases and J lost 6 bases. The V gene's germline CDR1 is SGHAT and CDR2 FQNNGV. There are 19 residues in the CDR3. The CDR3 region is CASSSHGTSGRNVPNEQFF. CDR3 in DNA: TGTGCCAGCAGCTCCCATGGGACTAGCGGGAGAAATGTCCCCAATGAGCAGTTCTTC.

The CDR3: CASSPPGSYGYTF. The CDR3, as DNA: TGCGCCAGCAGCCCCCCGGGGTCCTATGGCTACACCTTC. The chain has TRBV4-1 and TRBJ1-2; no firm D call. Trimming took off 4 bases at V and 4 bases at J, with 10 bases between the two ends. Germline-derived CDR1 and CDR2 are MGHRA and YSYEKL. This CDR3 is built from 13 residues.

This clone was seen only once. V usage is TRBV28 and J usage is TRBJ2-3; 8 bases match TRBD2. CDR1 MDHEN and CDR2 SYDVKM come from the germline V gene. CDR3 size: 14 residues. The V gene end was trimmed by 3 bases and the J gene end by 5 bases; junction bases not matched to a gene: 4. CDR3 residues: CASSFSGRVDTQYF. CDR3 DNA: TGTGCCAGCAGTTTCAGCGGGAGAGTAGATACGCAGTATTTT. Looking up the rest from reference TRBV28 and TRBJ2-3 gives the full variable domain: DVKVTQSSRYLVKRTGEKVFLECVQDMDHENMFWYRQDPGLGLRLIYFSYDVKMKEKGDIPEGYSVSREKKERFSLILESASTNQTSMYLCASSFSGRVDTQYFGPGTRLTVL.

The chain carries TRBV9 and TRBJ2-3; D is undetermined. In germline, CDR1 is SGDLS, CDR2 YYNGEE. The CDR3 length is 14 residues. V was clipped by 0 bases and J by 4 bases, with 9 bases between them. The CDR3 nucleotides read TGTGCCAGCAGCGTAGACCCGAGCGCAGATACGCAGTATTTT. It yields the protein CASSVDPSADTQYF.

V usage is TRBV7-9 and J usage is TRBJ2-3; 8 nucleotides line up with TRBD1. V lost 5 bases, J lost 4 bases, and 11 bases stayed unmatched. CDR1 and CDR2 from the germline V gene are SEHNR and FQNEAQ (reference sequence). The CDR3 contains 16 residues. In nucleotides, the CDR3 is TGTGCCAGCAGCCCGAGGACAGGGACGGTCGCAGATACGCAGTATTTT. Encoded protein: CASSPRTGTVADTQYF.

DNA for the CDR3: TGTGCCAGTAGTACTGGCTCCGAAGTTTACACCATATATTTT. This encodes CASSTGSEVYTIYF. The chain has TRBV19 and TRBJ1-3; D not resolved. CDR3 size: 14 residues. Looked up from germline, CDR1 is LNHDA and CDR2 is SQIVND (reference sequence). Trimming removed 4 bases at V and 8 bases at J, with 15 bases between.

The J gene is TRBJ2-4, the V gene TRBV6-1; 8 positions agree with TRBD1. The CDR3 loop spans 14 amino acids. Trimming at V came to 7 bases and at J to 5 bases, leaving 7 bases not matched to a gene. Germline assignment: CDR1 MNHNS and CDR2 SASEGT. CDR3 nucleotides: TGTGCCAGCACTCTCTGGGACAGGCAAAACATTCAGTACTTC. Its translation: CASTLWDRQNIQYF.

The chain employs TRBV2 and TRBJ2-5; the D is unclear. The V gene lost 4 bases and the J gene lost 7 bases, with 13 bases spanning the gap. Germline CDR1 and CDR2: SNHLY and FYNNEI. The length of the CDR3 is 13 residues. CDR3: CASSGITHGTQYF. The CDR3 nucleotides read TGTGCCAGCAGTGGAATCACTCACGGGACCCAGTACTTC.

This chain uses TRBV19 with TRBJ1-3; D is perhaps TRBD1 (6 bases). CDR3 length: 18 residues. Between the trimmed V and J ends, which lost 8 bases and 0 bases, there was a span of 23 bases. CDR1 and CDR2 from the germline V gene are LNHDA and SQIVND (reference sequence). DNA of the CDR3: TGTGCCAGTGTACCGACAGGTTCGCCTATGAGCTCTGGAAACACCATATATTTT. It specifies CASVPTGSPMSSGNTIYF.

The V and J genes are TRBV28 and TRBJ2-1, with 7 bases identical to TRBD2. The CDR3 loop spans 14 amino acids. The trim removed 7 bases at V and 6 bases at J, leaving 9 bases unmatched. Germline CDR1 is MDHEN and CDR2 is SYDVKM. The CDR3 DNA reads TGTGCCAGCATTCGAGGGAGGGCCAGCAATGAGCAGTTCTTC. Protein sequence: CASIRGRASNEQFF.

This chain links TRBV28 with TRBJ2-1, with D possibly TRBD2 on 5 matching bases. The CDR3 sequence is 13 residues long. Germline V gene data show CDR1 as MDHEN and CDR2 as SYDVKM. Trimming cost V 5 bases and J 9 bases, with 14 bases left between them. The CDR3 protein is CASSRGLDGEQFF. CDR3 nucleotides: TGTGCCAGCAGTCGAGGACTTGACGGTGAGCAGTTCTTC.